This T cell receptor (beta chain) appears in the sequencing data of a study of control samples from healthy donors and cancer patients. The V gene's germline CDR1 is SGHDN and CDR2 FVKESK. The CDR3 runs to 17 residues. With V trimmed by 1 base and J by 8 bases, 12 bases remained unmatched. Sequencing was performed with immunoSEQ multiplex PCR; in TCRdb, only in-frame clones are kept and a portion is missing. Counted here are about 12,000 clones, 94% occurring once; the ten biggest clones make up approximately 30%. The sequence was obtained from a man aged 70 or older with head and neck cancer. The sample taken for sequencing was PBMCs. This rearrangement joins TRBV14 to TRBJ2-1; 9 bases map to TRBD1. The CDR3 DNA reads as TGTGCCAGCAGCCAAGGGGACAGGGTCTATCGTGGATATGAGCAGTTCTTC. This translates into CASSQGDRVYRGYEQFF.